The subject of this entry is one T cell receptor beta chain. This CDR3 has 15 residues. Germline V gene sequence: CDR1 LGHDT, CDR2 YNNKEL (reference sequence). V gave up 1 base and J gave up 2 bases, with 9 bases separating them. The RNA, about 0.45 to 1 ug, was put through reverse transcription using random hexamers. Each CDR3 protein is one row after TCRdb ran MiXCR on the immunoSEQ multiplex PCR reads. Of approximately 230,000 distinct CDR3 sequences in the sample, roughly 95% were seen once. This sample is part of a study of CD8 T cells in Susac syndrome. The source is a human donor with multiple sclerosis. V is TRBV3-1 and J is TRBJ1-3; D gene uncertain. The sequencing input was CD4+ T cells from PBMCs. The CDR3 region is CASSQGAGTGNTIYF. In DNA form, the CDR3 reads TGTGCCAGCAGCCAAGGGGCGGGGACTGGAAACACCATATATTTT.